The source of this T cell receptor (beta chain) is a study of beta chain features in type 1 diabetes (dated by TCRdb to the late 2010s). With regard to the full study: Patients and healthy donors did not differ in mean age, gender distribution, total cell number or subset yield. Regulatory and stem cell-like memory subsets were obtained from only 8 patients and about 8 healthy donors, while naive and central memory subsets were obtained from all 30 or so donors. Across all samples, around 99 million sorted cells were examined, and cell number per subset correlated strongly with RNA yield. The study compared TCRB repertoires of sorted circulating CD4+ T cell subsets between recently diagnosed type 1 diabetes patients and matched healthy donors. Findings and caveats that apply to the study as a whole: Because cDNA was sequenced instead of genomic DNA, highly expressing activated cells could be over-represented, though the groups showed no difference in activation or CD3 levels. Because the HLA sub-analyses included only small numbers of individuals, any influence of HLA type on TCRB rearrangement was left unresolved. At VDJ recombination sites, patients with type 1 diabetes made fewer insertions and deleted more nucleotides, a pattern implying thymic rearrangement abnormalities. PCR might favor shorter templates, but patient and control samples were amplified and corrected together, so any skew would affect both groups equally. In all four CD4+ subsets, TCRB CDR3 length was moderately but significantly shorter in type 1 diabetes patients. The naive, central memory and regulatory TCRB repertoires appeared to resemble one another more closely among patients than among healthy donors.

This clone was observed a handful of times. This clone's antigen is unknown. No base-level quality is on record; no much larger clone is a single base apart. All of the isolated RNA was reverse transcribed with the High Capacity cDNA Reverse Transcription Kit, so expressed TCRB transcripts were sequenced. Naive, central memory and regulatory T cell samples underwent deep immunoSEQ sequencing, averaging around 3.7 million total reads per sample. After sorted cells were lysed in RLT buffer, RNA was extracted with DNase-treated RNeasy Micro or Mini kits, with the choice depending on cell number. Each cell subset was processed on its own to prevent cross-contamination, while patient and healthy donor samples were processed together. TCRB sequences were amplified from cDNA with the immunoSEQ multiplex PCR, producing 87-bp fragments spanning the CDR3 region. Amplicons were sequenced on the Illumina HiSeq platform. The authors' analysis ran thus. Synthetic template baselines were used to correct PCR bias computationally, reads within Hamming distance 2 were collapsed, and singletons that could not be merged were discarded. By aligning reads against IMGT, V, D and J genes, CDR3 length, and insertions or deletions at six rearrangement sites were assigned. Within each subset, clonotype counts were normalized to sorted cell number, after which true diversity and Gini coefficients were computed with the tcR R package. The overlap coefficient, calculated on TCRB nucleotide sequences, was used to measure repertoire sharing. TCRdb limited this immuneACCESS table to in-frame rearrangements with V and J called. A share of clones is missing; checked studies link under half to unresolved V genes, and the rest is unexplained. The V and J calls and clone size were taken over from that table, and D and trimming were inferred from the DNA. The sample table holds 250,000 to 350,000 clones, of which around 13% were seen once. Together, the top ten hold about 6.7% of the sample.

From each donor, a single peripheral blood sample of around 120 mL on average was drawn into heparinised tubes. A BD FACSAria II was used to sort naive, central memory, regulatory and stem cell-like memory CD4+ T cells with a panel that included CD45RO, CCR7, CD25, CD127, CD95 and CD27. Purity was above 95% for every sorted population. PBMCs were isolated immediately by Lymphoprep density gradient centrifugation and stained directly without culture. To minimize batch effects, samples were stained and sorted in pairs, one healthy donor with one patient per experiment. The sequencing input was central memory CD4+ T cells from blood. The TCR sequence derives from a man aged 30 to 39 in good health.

At the DNA level, the sequence is TGTGCCATCAGTGAGAGTACAGGGCGTACTGAAGCTTTCTTT. It encodes CAISESTGRTEAFF. The chain links TRBV10-3 with TRBJ1-1; a tentative D call is TRBD1 (6 bases match). V and J are truncated by 2 bases and 5 bases respectively, leaving an intervening sequence of 12 bases. The germline V gene specifies ENHRY as CDR1 and SYGVKD as CDR2. The CDR3 covers 14 residues, taking in both the cysteine and the phenylalanine. Only the CDR3 portion is preserved as DNA: 42 bases, with reading frame beginning at the first base.